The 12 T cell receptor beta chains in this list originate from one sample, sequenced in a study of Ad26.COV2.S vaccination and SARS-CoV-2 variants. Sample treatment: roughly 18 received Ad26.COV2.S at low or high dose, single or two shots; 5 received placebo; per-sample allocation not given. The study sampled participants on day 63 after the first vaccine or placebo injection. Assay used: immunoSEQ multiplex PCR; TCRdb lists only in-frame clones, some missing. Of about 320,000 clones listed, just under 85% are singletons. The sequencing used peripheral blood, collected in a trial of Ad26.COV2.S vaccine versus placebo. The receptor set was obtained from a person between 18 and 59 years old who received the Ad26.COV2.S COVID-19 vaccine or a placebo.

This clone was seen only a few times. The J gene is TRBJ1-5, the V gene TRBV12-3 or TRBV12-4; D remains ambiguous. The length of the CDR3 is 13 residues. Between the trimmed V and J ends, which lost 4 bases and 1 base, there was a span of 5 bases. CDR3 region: CASSYSSNQPQHF. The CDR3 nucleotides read TGTGCCAGCAGTTACAGCAGCAATCAGCCCCAGCATTTT.

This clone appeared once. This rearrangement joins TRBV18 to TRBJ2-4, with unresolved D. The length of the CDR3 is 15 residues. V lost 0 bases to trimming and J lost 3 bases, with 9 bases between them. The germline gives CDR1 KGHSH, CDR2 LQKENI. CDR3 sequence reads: CASSPPGTDKNIQYF. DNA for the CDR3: TGTGCCAGCTCACCACCGGGAACAGACAAAAACATTCAGTACTTC. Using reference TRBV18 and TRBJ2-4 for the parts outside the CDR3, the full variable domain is NAGVMQNPRHLVRRRGQEARLRCSPMKGHSHVYWYRQLPEEGLKFMVYLQKENIIDESGMPKERFSAEFPKEGPSILRIQQVVRGDSAAYFCASSPPGTDKNIQYFGAGTRLSVL.

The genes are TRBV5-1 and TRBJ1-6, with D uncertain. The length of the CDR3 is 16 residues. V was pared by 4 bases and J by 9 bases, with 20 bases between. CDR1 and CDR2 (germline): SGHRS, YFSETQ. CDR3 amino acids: CASSQTGSRKISPLHF. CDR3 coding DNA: TGCGCCAGCAGCCAGACGGGGTCTCGGAAAATTTCACCCCTCCACTTT. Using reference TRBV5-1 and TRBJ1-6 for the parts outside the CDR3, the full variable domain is KAGVTQTPRYLIKTRGQQVTLSCSPISGHRSVSWYQQTPGQGLQFLFEYFSETQRNKGNFPGRFSGRQFSNSRSEMNVSTLELGDSALYLCASSQTGSRKISPLHFGNGTRLTVT.

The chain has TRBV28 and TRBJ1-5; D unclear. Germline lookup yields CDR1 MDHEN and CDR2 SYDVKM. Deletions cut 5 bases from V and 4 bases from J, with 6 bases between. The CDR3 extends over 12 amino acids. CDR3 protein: CASSPYNQPQHF. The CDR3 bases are TGTGCCAGCAGTCCGTATAATCAGCCCCAGCATTTT.

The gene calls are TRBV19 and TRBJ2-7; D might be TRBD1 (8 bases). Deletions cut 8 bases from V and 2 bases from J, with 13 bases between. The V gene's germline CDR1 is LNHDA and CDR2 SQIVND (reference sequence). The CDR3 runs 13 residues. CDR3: CASGRGQAYEQYF. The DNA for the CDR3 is TGTGCCAGTGGGAGGGGACAGGCCTACGAGCAGTACTTC. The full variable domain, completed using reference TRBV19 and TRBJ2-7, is DGGITQSPKYLFRKEGQNVTLSCEQNLNHDAMYWYRQDPGQGLRLIYYSQIVNDFQKGDIAEGYSVSREKKESFPLTVTSAQKNPTAFYLCASGRGQAYEQYFGPGTRLTVT.

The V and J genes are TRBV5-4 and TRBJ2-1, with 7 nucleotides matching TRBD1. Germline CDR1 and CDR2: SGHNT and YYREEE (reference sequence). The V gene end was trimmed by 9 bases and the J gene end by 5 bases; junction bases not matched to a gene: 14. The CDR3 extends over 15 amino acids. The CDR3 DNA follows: TGTGCCACCCAACCCACAGGGGAACTTGACAATGAGCAGTTCTTC. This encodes CATQPTGELDNEQFF.

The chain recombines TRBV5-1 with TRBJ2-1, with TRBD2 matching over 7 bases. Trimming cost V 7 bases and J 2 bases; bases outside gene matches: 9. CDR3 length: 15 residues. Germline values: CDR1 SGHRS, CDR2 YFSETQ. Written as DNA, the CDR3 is TGCGCCAGCCGGATCAATGGGGGGGCCTACAATGAGCAGTTCTTC. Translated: CASRINGGAYNEQFF.

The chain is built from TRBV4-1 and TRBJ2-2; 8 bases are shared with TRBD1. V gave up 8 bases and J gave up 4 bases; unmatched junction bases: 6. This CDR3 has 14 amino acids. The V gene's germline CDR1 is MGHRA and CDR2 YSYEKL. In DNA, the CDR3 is TGCGCCAGCCAACAGGGGGAGAGCACCGGGGAGCTGTTTTTT. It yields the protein CASQQGESTGELFF.

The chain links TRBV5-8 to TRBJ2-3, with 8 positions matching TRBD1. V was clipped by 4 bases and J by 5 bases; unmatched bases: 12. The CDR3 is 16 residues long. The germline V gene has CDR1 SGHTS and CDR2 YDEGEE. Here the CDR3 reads CASSLRTGLGGDTQYF. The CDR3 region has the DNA TGTGCCAGCAGCCTCCGGACAGGGCTGGGGGGAGATACGCAGTATTTT. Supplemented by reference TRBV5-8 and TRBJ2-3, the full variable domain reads EAGVTQSPTHLIKTRGQQATLRCSPISGHTSVYWYQQALGLGLQFLLWYDEGEERNRGNFPPRFSGRQFPNYSSELNVNALELEDSALYLCASSLRTGLGGDTQYFGPGTRLTVL.

DNA of the CDR3: TGCAGCGTTGCCGGGGCAGATGGCTACACCTTC. Protein product: CSVAGADGYTF. The V and J genes are TRBV29-1 and TRBJ1-2; D may be TRBD1 (5 bases). Germline lookup yields CDR1 SQVTM and CDR2 ANQGSEA. This CDR3 region has 11 residues. Trimming left V 4 bases short and J 6 bases short, with 9 bases between.

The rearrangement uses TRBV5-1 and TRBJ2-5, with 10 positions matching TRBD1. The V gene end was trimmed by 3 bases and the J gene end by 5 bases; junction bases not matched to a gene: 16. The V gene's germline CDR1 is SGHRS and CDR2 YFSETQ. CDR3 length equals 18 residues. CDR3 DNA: TGCGCCAGCAGCTCCACCGGGACAGGGGCTTCCGTGGGGGAGACCCAGTACTTC. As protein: CASSSTGTGASVGETQYF.

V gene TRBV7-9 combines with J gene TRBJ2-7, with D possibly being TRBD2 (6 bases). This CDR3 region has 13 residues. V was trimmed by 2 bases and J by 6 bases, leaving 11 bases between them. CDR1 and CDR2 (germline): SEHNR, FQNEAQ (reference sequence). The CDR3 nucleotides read TGTGCCAGCAGCTTAAAGGCGGGGAGCGAGCAGTACTTC. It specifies CASSLKAGSEQYF.